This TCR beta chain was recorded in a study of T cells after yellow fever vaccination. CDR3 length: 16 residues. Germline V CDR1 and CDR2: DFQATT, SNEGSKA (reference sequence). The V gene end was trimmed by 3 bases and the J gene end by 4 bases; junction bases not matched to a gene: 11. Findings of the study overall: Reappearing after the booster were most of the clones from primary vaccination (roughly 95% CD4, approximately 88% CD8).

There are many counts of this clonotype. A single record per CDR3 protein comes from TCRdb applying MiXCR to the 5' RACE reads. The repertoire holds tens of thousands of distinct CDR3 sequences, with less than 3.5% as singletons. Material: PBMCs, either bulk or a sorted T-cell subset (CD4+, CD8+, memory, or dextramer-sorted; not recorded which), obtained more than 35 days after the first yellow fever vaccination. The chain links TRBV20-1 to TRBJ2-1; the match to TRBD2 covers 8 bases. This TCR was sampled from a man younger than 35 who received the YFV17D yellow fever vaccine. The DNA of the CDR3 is TGCAGTGCTAGTTCCCCCGGCGGGGGGCATTACAATGAGCAGTTCTTC. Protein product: CSASSPGGGHYNEQFF.